A single sample gave rise to the 25 T cell receptor beta chains below, sequenced in a study of T cell repertoires in cytomegalovirus infection (dated by TCRdb to about 2019). Sequenced using an Illumina HiSeq 1500. The raw public data were reprocessed by TCRdb itself: fastp quality trimming at Q25, MiXCR clonotype calling, in-frame beta chains only. Every entry covers one CDR3 protein and lists the most common genes and DNA from its rows. This sample has about 310,000 distinct CDR3 sequences in its table, and around 9.1% of those were observed once. Less than 3% of the sample goes to the ten largest clones. Material: PBMCs. All receptors derive from a human donor in good health (CMV status not recorded). Some clones in this sample may be carry-over from other donors' samples.

Many counts were recorded for this clonotype. The CDR3 nucleotides read TGTGCCAGCAGGGATCCCCAGAGCTCCTATAATTCACCCCTCCACTTT. This gives the protein CASRDPQSSYNSPLHF. This chain joins TRBV27 and TRBJ1-6; D call uncertain. V was cut by 6 bases and J by 0 bases, with 12 bases left in between. CDR3 length: 16 residues. CDR1 and CDR2 from the germline V gene are MNHEY and SMNVEV (reference sequence).

This clonotype appeared many times. This chain links TRBV7-2 with TRBJ2-1, with 14 positions matching TRBD2. The germline V gene has CDR1 SGHTA and CDR2 FQGNSA. After removal of 4 bases from V and 5 bases from J, the junction contained 10 bases not matched to a gene. The CDR3 has 18 amino acids. The CDR3 bases are TGTGCCAGCAGCTCCGGACTAGCGGGGGGTTCCTTCCACAATGAGCAGTTCTTC. It yields the protein CASSSGLAGGSFHNEQFF.

This clonotype was counted many times. This chain uses TRBV6-6 with TRBJ1-2, with D possibly being TRBD1 (6 bases). Germline CDR1 and CDR2: MNHNY and SVGAGI (reference sequence). V was cut by 5 bases and J by 8 bases, with 12 bases left in between. The CDR3 sequence is 12 residues long. CDR3 protein: CASSAYREGYTF. The CDR3 bases are TGTGCCAGCAGTGCTTACAGGGAAGGCTACACCTTC.

The chain joins TRBV15 to TRBJ1-2, with D unresolved. Germline V gene lookup returns CDR1 LNHNV and CDR2 YYDKDF (reference sequence). Trimming pared 0 bases from V and 4 bases from J, leaving 9 bases between. This CDR3 has 14 residues. CDR3 protein: CATSREGSFYGYTF. For the CDR3, the DNA is TGTGCCACCAGCAGAGAAGGCAGTTTCTATGGCTACACCTTC.

This clonotype showed up many times. V gene TRBV7-2 combines with J gene TRBJ2-7; 10 bases align to TRBD2. The CDR3 length is 14 residues. Unmatched junction bases numbered 1, after V lost 2 bases and J lost 3 bases. Germline CDR1 SGHTA, CDR2 FQGNSA. CDR3 coding DNA: TGTGCCAGCAGCTTAACTAGCGGGGTCTACGAGCAGTACTTC. Its translation: CASSLTSGVYEQYF.

There are many counts of this clonotype. The V and J genes are TRBV24-1 and TRBJ2-1; possible D gene TRBD2, 7 bases. Germline V gene data show CDR1 as KGHDR and CDR2 as SFDVKD. V was cut by 1 base and J by 0 bases, with 12 bases left in between. The CDR3 spans 17 residues. The CDR3, as DNA: TGTGCCACCAGTGATTTTAGGGGGGGGAGCTCCTACAATGAGCAGTTCTTC. Translated: CATSDFRGGSSYNEQFF.

This clonotype was recorded at least ten times. This chain connects TRBV12-3 or TRBV12-4 to TRBJ2-7; D is unresolved. This CDR3 has 13 amino acids. Trimming shortened V by 2 bases and J by 3 bases, and 8 bases separated the two germline ends. CDR3 amino acids: CASSLSYSYEQYV. For the CDR3, the DNA is TGTGCCAGCAGTTTATCGTACAGCTACGAGCAGTACGTC.

This clonotype has only a few counts. The chain employs TRBV19 and TRBJ1-3, with 9 bases lining up with TRBD1. CDR1 LNHDA and CDR2 SQIVND come from the germline V gene (reference sequence). The CDR3 spans 16 residues. Losses at the gene ends were 4 bases for V and 1 base for J; bases not matched to a gene: 5. The CDR3 DNA is TGTGCCAGTAGTACCGGACAGGGGATATCTGGAAACACCATATATTTT. Translated: CASSTGQGISGNTIYF.

The chain employs TRBV20-1 and TRBJ2-6, with TRBD2 matching over 8 bases. Germline CDR1 and CDR2: DFQATT and SNEGSKA (reference sequence). The CDR3 is 17 amino acids. The ends lost 2 bases at V and 3 bases at J; junction bases unmatched: 9. CDR3 DNA: TGCAGTGCTAGATGGCGGGGGGCTATAGGTGGGGCCAACGTCCTGACTTTC. It encodes CSARWRGAIGGANVLTF.

At least ten counts were recorded for this clonotype. The chain has TRBV7-2 and TRBJ2-7; 10 bases align to TRBD2. The CDR3 consists of 15 residues. Germline V gene lookup returns CDR1 SGHTA and CDR2 FQGNSA. Trimming cost V 5 bases and J 6 bases; bases outside gene matches: 10. The DNA of the CDR3 is TGTGCCAGCAGCCCGGAGCGGGGGGGCTTGAGCGAGCAGTACTTC. It yields the protein CASSPERGGLSEQYF.

The table lists this clonotype with many counts. V is TRBV7-6 and J is TRBJ2-1; TRBD2 agrees at 11 bases. The CDR3 contains 14 residues. The germline CDR1 and CDR2 sequences are SGHVS and FNYEAQ. V shed 5 bases, J shed 9 bases, and the junction held 6 bases outside the gene matches. The CDR3 bases are TGTGCCAGCAGCAACTTCGGGACTAGCGGTGAGCAGTTCTTC. Translated, it gives CASSNFGTSGEQFF.

V gene TRBV28 combines with J gene TRBJ2-7; 12 nucleotides align to TRBD2. With V trimmed by 11 bases and J by 0 bases, 2 bases remained unmatched. Germline V lookup: CDR1 MDHEN, CDR2 SYDVKM. The CDR3 length is 13 residues. The CDR3 protein is CASSGGASYEQYV. The CDR3 DNA reads TGTGCCTCTAGCGGGGGGGCCTCCTACGAGCAGTACGTC.

This clonotype was observed many times. The CDR3 bases are TGTGCCAGCGGCGTAACTAGCGGGGGGTACTACGAGCAGTACGTC. Residues: CASGVTSGGYYEQYV. The chain recombines TRBV7-2 with TRBJ2-7; 12 bases map to TRBD2. There are 15 residues in the CDR3. Per germline, CDR1 SGHTA and CDR2 FQGNSA. V was clipped by 8 bases and J by 3 bases; unmatched bases: 8.

This clonotype appeared a few times. This chain's CDR3 is CCGQGDYNEQFF. CDR3 nucleotide sequence: TGCTGTGGACAGGGGGACTACAATGAGCAGTTCTTC. This chain links TRBV20-1 with TRBJ2-1, with 10 bases matching TRBD1. CDR3 size: 12 residues. The germline CDR1 and CDR2 sequences are DFQATT and SNEGSKA (reference sequence).

This clonotype was recorded at least ten times. CDR3 loop: CASSPLTGRIRTGEFATGELFF. The CDR3 nucleotides read TGTGCCAGCAGCCCCCTGACGGGTCGGATACGAACAGGGGAATTTGCGACCGGGGAGCTGTTTTTT. This chain uses TRBV7-9 with TRBJ2-2; TRBD1 agrees at 7 bases. V shed 5 bases, J shed 5 bases, and the junction held 29 bases outside the gene matches. In germline, CDR1 is SEHNR, CDR2 FQNEAQ (reference sequence). This CDR3 is 22 amino acids long.

This clonotype was picked up many times. The CDR3 reads CASSLLAYEQYF. The CDR3 DNA follows: TGTGCCAGCAGCTTACTCGCCTACGAGCAGTACTTC. This chain connects TRBV7-9 to TRBJ2-7; no reliable D call. CDR1 is SEHNR and CDR2 is FQNEAQ in the germline V gene (reference sequence). V was shortened by 2 bases and J by 2 bases, with 4 bases between the two germline ends. This CDR3 is built from 12 residues.

The rearrangement uses TRBV28 and TRBJ2-3, with 7 bases identical to TRBD1. Germline CDR1 reads MDHEN; CDR2 reads SYDVKM. V lost 6 bases and J lost 8; bases outside the gene matches: 11. This CDR3 region has 14 residues. Here the CDR3 reads CASSGTVLRGTQYF. The CDR3 DNA sequence: TGTGCCAGCAGCGGGACAGTACTTAGAGGTACGCAGTATTTT.

This clonotype was seen many times. This chain joins TRBV7-2 and TRBJ2-1, with 7 positions matching TRBD2. The CDR3 sequence is 14 residues long. Germline CDR1 and CDR2: SGHTA and FQGNSA. V lost 2 bases and J lost 9; bases outside the gene matches: 7. CDR3 bases: TGTGCCAGCAGCTTATTGGGCGGGGGAACTGAGCAGTTCTTC. As protein: CASSLLGGGTEQFF.

This chain uses TRBV7-3 with TRBJ2-2; 11 bases are a match to TRBD1. CDR3 length: 15 residues. After removal of 6 bases from V and 4 bases from J, the junction contained 4 bases not matched to a gene. Germline V lookup: CDR1 SGHTA, CDR2 FQGTGA. The CDR3 loop is CASSGQGAPTGELFF. Here the CDR3 DNA reads TGTGCCAGCAGTGGACAGGGGGCCCCCACCGGGGAGCTGTTTTTT.

This clonotype was counted at least ten times. The chain joins TRBV2 to TRBJ2-3; no clear D gene. Germline lookup yields CDR1 SNHLY and CDR2 FYNNEI. The CDR3 is 13 residues long. Trimming shortened V by 2 bases and J by 14 bases, and 17 bases separated the two germline ends. The CDR3 coding sequence is TGTGCCAGCAGTGAACAGGACCCAGGAGTGAGGTATTTT. It is translated as CASSEQDPGVRYF.

This chain links TRBV6-5 with TRBJ1-1, with a weak D call TRBD1 (5 bases). V was clipped by 6 bases and J by 1 base, with 12 bases between them. The CDR3 runs to 14 residues. Looked up from germline, CDR1 is MNHEY and CDR2 is SVGAGI. The CDR3 spells CASSLGPKNTEAFF. CDR3 nucleotide sequence: TGTGCCAGCAGCCTGGGACCTAAGAACACTGAAGCTTTCTTT.

This clonotype showed up many times. This chain links TRBV29-1 with TRBJ2-1; D is unresolved. This CDR3 comprises 14 residues. Between the trimmed V and J ends, which lost 0 bases and 8 bases, there was a span of 14 bases. CDR1 is SQVTM and CDR2 is ANQGSEA in the germline V gene. The CDR3 spells CSVEDQLGTHEQFF. CDR3 DNA: TGCAGCGTTGAAGATCAATTGGGTACCCATGAGCAGTTCTTC.

V gene TRBV6-5 combines with J gene TRBJ1-4; tentatively, D is TRBD1 (5 bases). Germline CDR1 is MNHEY and CDR2 is SVGAGI. The CDR3 runs 14 residues. V was trimmed by 2 bases and J by 7 bases, leaving 11 bases between them. In DNA form, the CDR3 reads TGTGCCAGCAGTTACAGCCCAAGGGGTGAAAAACTGTTTTTT. Protein: CASSYSPRGEKLFF.

This clonotype was seen at least ten times. The chain links TRBV6-6 to TRBJ1-5; 10 bases align to TRBD1. J gave up 5 bases and V 2 bases, and 15 bases lay outside the gene matches. This CDR3 is 19 amino acids long. The germline V gene has CDR1 MNHNY and CDR2 SVGAGI (reference sequence). The CDR3 loop is CASSYRGQGGFFAYQPQHF. CDR3 DNA: TGTGCCAGCAGTTACAGAGGACAGGGGGGATTTTTTGCATATCAGCCCCAGCATTTT.

This clonotype was detected many times. At one end the junction does not follow the germline gene, possibly because of a read error. V gene TRBV7-2 combines with J gene TRBJ1-2; possibly TRBD1 for D (6 bases). This CDR3 is built from 13 residues. Germline CDR1 SGHTA, CDR2 FQGNSA. CDR3 amino acids: CASSTFQGYDYTF. In DNA form, the CDR3 reads TGTGCCAGCAGCACATTTCAGGGGTATGACTACACCTTC. Using reference TRBV7-2 and TRBJ1-2 for the parts outside the CDR3, the full variable domain is GAGVSQSPSNKVTEKGKDVELRCDPISGHTALYWYRQSLGQGLEFLIYFQGNSAPDKSGLPSDRFSAERTGGSVSTLTIQRTQQEDSAVYLCASSTFQGYDYTFGSGTRLTVV.